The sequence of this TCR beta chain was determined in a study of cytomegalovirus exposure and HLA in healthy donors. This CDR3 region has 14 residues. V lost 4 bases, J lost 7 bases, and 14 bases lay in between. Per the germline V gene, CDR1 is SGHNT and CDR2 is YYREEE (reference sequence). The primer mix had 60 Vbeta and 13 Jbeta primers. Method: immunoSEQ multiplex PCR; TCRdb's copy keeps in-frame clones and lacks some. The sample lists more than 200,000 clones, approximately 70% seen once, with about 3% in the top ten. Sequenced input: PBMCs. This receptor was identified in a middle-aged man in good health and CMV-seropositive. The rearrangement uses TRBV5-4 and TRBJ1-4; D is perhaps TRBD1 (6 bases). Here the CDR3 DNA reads TGTGCCAGCAGCGCCGGGGGCGGGGGTGAAAAACTGTTTTTT. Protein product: CASSAGGGGEKLFF.